One sample yielded the 21 T cell receptor beta chains listed below, sequenced in a study of blood T cell repertoires in COVID-19. The table came from immunoSEQ multiplex PCR; TCRdb's copy has only in-frame clones and leaves some out. The sample has approximately 120,000 clones, 85% to 90% seen once. The sequencing sample was made of peripheral blood. The source of these receptors is an elderly man with active or convalescent COVID-19.

The gene calls are TRBV7-2 and TRBJ2-7; 11 bases map to TRBD2. The CDR3 consists of 15 residues. The ends lost 5 bases at V and 1 base at J; junction bases unmatched: 4. The V gene's germline CDR1 is SGHTA and CDR2 FQGNSA. The CDR3: CASSKGLAESYEQYF. The CDR3 DNA follows: TGTGCCAGCAGCAAGGGACTAGCGGAGTCCTACGAGCAGTACTTC.

The chain carries TRBV7-2 and TRBJ2-7; no clear D gene. The V end lost 1 base, the J end lost 7 bases, and 17 bases lay between the germline ends. This CDR3 contains 15 residues. Germline CDR1 reads SGHTA; CDR2 reads FQGNSA. CDR3 DNA: TGTGCCAGCAGCTTAGTCACTACGAAATACGGGGAGCAGTACTTC. Its protein product is CASSLVTTKYGEQYF.

V usage is TRBV9 and J usage is TRBJ1-4; 8 bases map to TRBD1. The CDR3 contains 17 residues. V dropped 0 bases and J dropped 0; count of bases not matched to a gene: 4. Germline assignment: CDR1 SGDLS and CDR2 YYNGEE. CDR3 nucleotide sequence: TGTGCCAGCAGCGTAGCAGGGGGCTACCCAACTAATGAAAAACTGTTTTTT. Translation gives CASSVAGGYPTNEKLFF.

The rearrangement links TRBV27 to TRBJ1-5; 7 bases match TRBD1. The V and J ends lost 6 bases and 2 bases, in that order; junction bases with no gene match: 4. Germline values: CDR1 MNHEY, CDR2 SMNVEV (reference sequence). The CDR3 runs to 14 residues. The CDR3 sequence: CASSQGGGNQPQHF. The CDR3 nucleotides are TGTGCCAGCAGCCAGGGGGGAGGCAATCAGCCCCAGCATTTT.

The J gene is TRBJ1-5, the V gene TRBV6-5; D may be TRBD1 (5 bases). Trimming cost V 6 bases and J 0 bases, with 12 bases left between them. Germline V lookup: CDR1 MNHEY, CDR2 SVGAGI. The CDR3 length is 15 residues. This chain's CDR3 is CASRRTWDSNQPQHF. The CDR3 nucleotides read TGTGCCAGCAGACGGACATGGGATAGCAATCAGCCCCAGCATTTT.

J is TRBJ1-1 and V is TRBV9, with a possible D match to TRBD1 (5 bases). Looked up from germline, CDR1 is SGDLS and CDR2 is YYNGEE. CDR3 size: 14 residues. Trimming cost V 5 bases and J 1 base, with 12 bases left between them. CDR3 DNA sequence: TGTGCCAGCAGAAACCCACAGGAGAACACTGAAGCTTTCTTT. This codes for CASRNPQENTEAFF. Full variable domain (rest looked up from reference TRBV9 and TRBJ1-1): DSGVTQTPKHLITATGQRVTLRCSPRSGDLSVYWYQQSLDQGLQFLIQYYNGEERAKGNILERFSAQQFPDLHSELNLSSLELGDSALYFCASRNPQENTEAFFGQGTRLTVV.

The chain carries TRBV5-4 and TRBJ2-6; 7 bases are a match to TRBD2. After removal of 4 bases from V and 0 bases from J, the junction contained 7 bases not matched to a gene. Germline CDR1 SGHNT, CDR2 YYREEE (reference sequence). CDR3 size: 17 residues. The CDR3 sequence: CASSRLARSSGANVLTF. The CDR3 region has the DNA TGTGCCAGCAGCAGACTAGCCCGGAGCTCTGGGGCCAACGTCCTGACTTTC.

Only one count was recorded for this clone. V usage is TRBV30 and J usage is TRBJ2-5, with D possibly TRBD2 on 6 matching bases. The CDR3 contains 14 residues. V was shortened by 3 bases and J by 5 bases, with 16 bases between the two germline ends. Looked up from germline, CDR1 is GTSNPN and CDR2 is SVGIG (reference sequence). The CDR3 nucleotides read TGTGCCTGGAGCCCACGGAGGGCGCGGGAGACCCAGTACTTC. It translates to CAWSPRRARETQYF.

V is TRBV10-3 and J is TRBJ1-2, with D possibly being TRBD1 (6 bases). The CDR3 runs 14 residues. Trimming removed 8 bases at V and 6 bases at J, with 19 bases between. Looked up from germline, CDR1 is ENHRY and CDR2 is SYGVKD. The CDR3 reads CAIRGGRNLHGYTF. The CDR3, as DNA: TGTGCCATCCGTGGGGGGCGTAACCTGCATGGCTACACCTTC.

This rearrangement joins TRBV7-3 to TRBJ2-1; TRBD2 agrees at 9 bases. CDR1 is SGHTA and CDR2 is FQGTGA in the germline V gene. There are 16 residues in the CDR3. V lost 1 base and J lost 7; bases outside the gene matches: 8. CDR3 coding DNA: TGTGCCAGCAGCTTAAATCCTAGCGGGATAAAAAATGAGCAGTTCTTC. It yields the protein CASSLNPSGIKNEQFF.

The V gene is TRBV12-3 or TRBV12-4, the J gene TRBJ2-7; the match to TRBD1 covers 9 bases. There are 13 residues in the CDR3. Trimming removed 6 bases from V and 7 bases from J; junction bases left unmatched: 7. DNA of the CDR3: TGTGCCAGCAGGTTACAGGGGGCGGGGGAGCAGTACTTC. Protein sequence: CASRLQGAGEQYF.

V gene TRBV5-1 combines with J gene TRBJ2-7; 7 bases line up with TRBD1. Looked up from germline, CDR1 is SGHRS and CDR2 is YFSETQ. The ends lost 0 bases at V and 6 bases at J; junction bases unmatched: 6. This CDR3 has 14 residues. For the CDR3, the DNA is TGCGCCAGCAGCTTGGGGCAGGGGGTGGTCGAGCAGTACTTC. Translation gives CASSLGQGVVEQYF.

The CDR3 spells CASSEGGTDYGYTF. In nucleotides, the CDR3 is TGTGCCAGCAGTGAAGGTGGGACAGACTATGGCTACACCTTC. This chain uses TRBV6-1 with TRBJ1-2; 7 nucleotides match TRBD1. The length of the CDR3 is 14 residues. Trimming took 1 base from V and 3 from J; bases not matched to a gene: 2. Per germline, CDR1 MNHNS and CDR2 SASEGT.

The chain is built from TRBV4-2 and TRBJ1-2; 12 bases are a match to TRBD1. Per the germline V gene, CDR1 is LGHNA and CDR2 is YNFKEQ. The CDR3 covers 16 residues. After removal of 2 bases from V and 8 bases from J, the junction contained 9 bases not matched to a gene. The CDR3 nucleotides read TGTGCCAGCAGCCAACAACCCGGGACAGGGGGCCGGGGCTACACCTTC. Amino acids: CASSQQPGTGGRGYTF.

This clone appeared a single time. The chain joins TRBV11-3 to TRBJ2-1, with TRBD2 matching over 7 bases. The germline V gene encodes CDR1 SGHNT and CDR2 YENEEA. Losses at the gene ends were 3 bases for V and 5 bases for J; bases not matched to a gene: 7. This CDR3 is 15 amino acids long. Here the CDR3 reads CASSFSGTRNNEQFF. CDR3 DNA sequence: TGTGCCAGCAGCTTCAGCGGGACTCGCAACAATGAGCAGTTCTTC. The full variable domain, with the rest looked up from reference TRBV11-3 and TRBJ2-1, is EAGVVQSPRYKIIEKKQPVAFWCNPISGHNTLYWYLQNLGQGPELLIRYENEEAVDDSQLPKDRFSAERLKGVDSTLKIQPAELGDSAVYLCASSFSGTRNNEQFFGPGTRLTVL.

This clone was recorded only once. This sample includes further DNA sequences coding for the same CDR3. The J gene is TRBJ2-5, the V gene TRBV5-1, with 7 bases matching TRBD1. The V segment lost 0 bases and the J segment 4 bases; nucleotides outside the gene matches: 0. The germline V gene has CDR1 SGHRS and CDR2 YFSETQ. This CDR3 region has 13 residues. The CDR3 DNA reads as TGCGCCAGCAGCTTGGACAGGGGAGAGACCCAGTACTTC. Residues: CASSLDRGETQYF.

The chain uses TRBV9 and TRBJ2-5; TRBD2 agrees at 9 bases. Germline lookup yields CDR1 SGDLS and CDR2 YYNGEE. The CDR3 sequence is 16 residues long. Unmatched junction bases numbered 8, after V lost 3 bases and J lost 2 bases. CDR3 protein: CASSAGLAQPQETQYF. In nucleotides, the CDR3 is TGTGCCAGCAGCGCCGGACTAGCGCAACCTCAAGAGACCCAGTACTTC.

The rearrangement links TRBV18 to TRBJ1-1, with D uncertain. V lost 3 bases, J lost 10 bases, and 15 bases lay in between. Germline assignment: CDR1 KGHSH and CDR2 LQKENI. The CDR3 sequence is 13 residues long. Here the CDR3 DNA reads TGTGCCAGCTCACCCCCGGGAACTCGCATAGCTTTCTTT. Its translation: CASSPPGTRIAFF. Complete variable domain (other parts from reference TRBV18 and TRBJ1-1): NAGVMQNPRHLVRRRGQEARLRCSPMKGHSHVYWYRQLPEEGLKFMVYLQKENIIDESGMPKERFSAEFPKEGPSILRIQQVVRGDSAAYFCASSPPGTRIAFFGQGTRLTVV.

This chain joins TRBV6-2 or TRBV6-3 and TRBJ2-1, with 7 positions matching TRBD2. V lost 2 bases and J lost 8; bases outside the gene matches: 9. The CDR3 is made up of 15 amino acids. The germline CDR1 and CDR2 sequences are MNHEY and SVGEGT. CDR3 in amino acids: CASSYKGGPWDEQFF. The CDR3 bases are TGTGCCAGCAGTTACAAGGGAGGGCCCTGGGATGAGCAGTTCTTC.

To note about this clone: The germline gene is not matched at one end of the junction; a read error may be the cause. The chain employs TRBV9 and TRBJ2-3, with 9 bases aligning to TRBD2. CDR3 length: 13 residues. CDR1 and CDR2 from the germline V gene are SGDLS and YYNGEE. The CDR3 is CASGALAGVPMHF. The CDR3 region has the DNA TGTGCCAGCGGGGCATTAGCGGGAGTCCCAATGCATTTT.

The chain carries TRBV3-1 (or the pseudogene TRBV3-2) and TRBJ1-6; D is uncertain. CDR1 is LGHDT and CDR2 is YNNKEL in the germline V gene (reference sequence). There are 14 residues in the CDR3. With 6 bases removed from V and 5 bases from J, the gap between germline ends came to 11 bases. In nucleotides, the CDR3 is TGTGCCAGCAGTCGGGTGGCCGATAATTCACCCCTCCACTTT. Its protein product is CASSRVADNSPLHF.